These T cell receptor beta chains were read from a single sample in a study of blood T cell repertoires in COVID-19. Profiled with immunoSEQ multiplex PCR; TCRdb holds only in-frame clones, not every one. The sample has roughly 60,000 clones, 70% to 85% seen once. Sequenced sample: peripheral blood. Every receptor here comes from a man between 60 and 70 years old with acute or convalescent COVID-19. Each CDR3 is given without its conserved first and last residue. D genes are given only for firm matches.

J | D | V | CDR3
TRBJ2-7 | - | TRBV24-1 | ATSDNGGREAGEQY
TRBJ1-3 | - | TRBV5-6 | ASSLGLSGNTIY
TRBJ1-6 | TRBD1 | TRBV5-4 | ASSGVDRGNSPLH
TRBJ2-3 | TRBD2 | TRBV10-3 | AISESSWLAGDTQY
TRBJ1-2 | TRBD1 | TRBV29-1 | SVHQGAYGYT
TRBJ1-2 | TRBD1 | TRBV6-5 | ATSWGTGDGYT
TRBJ2-5 | - | TRBV2 | ASRREVATQETQY
TRBJ1-1 | - | TRBV15 | ATSRGSTENTEAF
TRBJ2-3 | TRBD1 | TRBV27 | ASSPQGITDTQY
TRBJ1-2 | TRBD1 | TRBV24-1 | ATSDPGQGAEGYT
TRBJ1-2 | - | TRBV6-5 | ASRTAQGSIKGYT
TRBJ1-6 | TRBD1 | TRBV5-6 | ASSSGTGGWSYNSPLH
TRBJ1-5 | - | TRBV19 | ASSKKPDSTFNQPQH